This is a list of T cell receptor beta chains from one sample in a study of vaccination and CD4 T cells after COVID-19. No antigens are known for them. A single record per CDR3 protein comes from TCRdb applying MiXCR to the PCR reads. This sample carries roughly 19,000 distinct CDR3 sequences, roughly 56% of them seen once, and the ten largest clones take about 10%. Sequenced input: CD4+ T cells from blood, cultured in vitro. Receptors were obtained from a human donor who had recovered from COVID-19. Both conserved end residues are part of each CDR3. The D gene is left open where the match is weak. Size tells how often a clone was seen (once, few, many) or the class of an expanded clone, and some rows leave it out.

>-|TRBJ2-3|TRBV7-2|TRBD1
CASSPTGFRTDTQYF
TGTGCCAGCAGCCCGACAGGGTTCCGAACAGATACGCAGTATTTT
>-|TRBJ2-5|TRBV7-2|-
CASSRPGETQYF
TGTGCCAGCAGCCGACCTGGAGAGACCCAGTACTTC
>-|TRBJ1-6|TRBV11-3|TRBD1
CASSPRTGENSPLHF
TGTGCCAGCAGCCCTCGAACAGGGGAGAATTCACCCCTCCACTTT
>-|TRBJ1-1|TRBV6-2/TRBV6-3|-
CPSSLQVNTEAFF
TGTCCCAGCAGCCTCCAGGTGAACACTGAAGCTTTCTTT
>-|TRBJ2-7|TRBV6-2/TRBV6-3|-
CASSSVPYEQYF
TGTGCCAGCAGTTCGGTCCCCTACGAGCAGTACTTC
>-|TRBJ1-5|TRBV6-1|-
CASSGGGWDQPQHF
TGTGCCAGCAGTGGTGGGGGCTGGGATCAGCCCCAGCATTTT
>-|TRBJ2-3|TRBV7-9|-
CASSLARSAGTDTQYF
TGTGCCAGCAGCTTAGCGCGGTCCGCGGGCACAGATACGCAGTATTTT
>few|TRBJ1-1|TRBV16|-
CASSPNTEAFF
TGTGCCAGCAGCCCTAACACTGAAGCTTTCTTT
>few|TRBJ1-2|TRBV6-1|-
CASSKQVTGYGYTF
TGTGCCAGCAGTAAGCAGGTAACGGGATATGGCTACACCTTC
>few|TRBJ1-1|TRBV7-2|-
CASSLQNTEAFF
TGTGCCAGCAGTTTACAGAACACTGAAGCTTTCTTT
>few|TRBJ1-6|TRBV20-1|TRBD1
CSARGQGSNSPLHF
TGCAGTGCTAGAGGACAGGGTTCTAATTCACCCCTCCACTTT
>-|TRBJ1-6|TRBV6-2/TRBV6-3|-
CASSYSGPDNSPLHF
TGTGCCAGCAGTTACTCTGGACCGGATAATTCACCCCTCCACTTT
>-|TRBJ1-2|TRBV27|-
CASSSRGGGGYGYTF
TGTGCCAGCAGTTCCCGAGGGGGGGGCGGGTATGGCTACACCTTC
>-|TRBJ2-2|TRBV19|-
CASRPYRVTGELFF
TGTGCCAGTAGACCTTACAGGGTCACCGGGGAGCTGTTTTTT
>-|TRBJ2-3|TRBV7-2|-
CASSRRLSPLGTDTQYF
TGTGCCAGCAGCAGACGACTCTCGCCTCTAGGCACAGATACGCAGTATTTT
>-|TRBJ1-2|TRBV19|TRBD1
CASRTGQGQRYGYTF
TGTGCCAGTAGAACAGGACAGGGCCAAAGGTATGGCTACACCTTC
>-|TRBJ2-6|TRBV7-8|-
CASSLGDGRTSSGANVLTF
TGTGCCAGCAGCTTAGGGGACGGCCGTACATCTTCTGGGGCCAACGTCCTGACTTTC
>-|TRBJ1-2|TRBV7-9|TRBD1
CASSTYLGQGTGYTF
TGTGCCAGCAGCACTTACCTCGGACAGGGGACTGGCTACACCTTC
>-|TRBJ1-4|TRBV28|-
CASRRGGEKLFF
TGTGCCAGCAGGAGGGGTGGTGAAAAACTGTTTTTT
>few|TRBJ1-6|TRBV6-1|-
CASSGRGRDNSPLHF
TGTGCCAGCAGTGGCCGGGGGCGGGATAATTCACCCCTCCACTTT
>few|TRBJ1-2|TRBV25-1|-
CASSEDPLYGYTF
TGTGCCAGCAGTGAAGATCCCCTCTATGGCTACACCTTC
>few|TRBJ1-5|TRBV19|-
CASSPSGNQPQHF
TGTGCCAGTTCCCCTTCAGGGAATCAGCCCCAGCATTTT
>-|TRBJ2-3|TRBV11-3|TRBD2
CASSSRLAGLDTQYF
TGTGCCAGCTCATCCAGGCTAGCGGGGTTAGATACGCAGTATTTT
>-|TRBJ2-1|TRBV7-8|-
CASSLQGSTYNEQFF
TGTGCCAGCAGCTTACAGGGTAGCACCTACAATGAGCAGTTCTTC
>few|TRBJ1-4|TRBV7-2|-
CASSFRGANEKLFF
TGTGCCAGCAGCTTCAGGGGTGCTAATGAAAAACTGTTTTTT
>-|TRBJ1-2|TRBV12-3/TRBV12-4|-
CASSNRRDITRGGYTF
TGTGCCAGCAGTAACCGCCGGGACATTACACGGGGGGGCTACACCTTC
>-|TRBJ1-5|TRBV6-1|-
CASSPQSPGAGEGPQHF
TGTGCCAGCAGTCCACAGAGCCCAGGGGCCGGTGAAGGGCCCCAGCATTTT
>few|TRBJ2-7|TRBV27|-
CASRPKATGFRNYEQYF
TGTGCCAGCAGGCCCAAGGCCACAGGTTTCCGCAACTACGAGCAGTACTTC
>few|TRBJ1-2|TRBV12-3/TRBV12-4|-
CASSPRGALRYGYTF
TGTGCCAGCAGTCCCCGTGGGGCACTGCGCTATGGCTACACCTTC
>-|TRBJ2-7|TRBV6-1|TRBD1
CASSEKGGADEQYF
TGTGCCAGCAGTGAGAAAGGGGGCGCGGACGAGCAGTACTTC
>-|TRBJ1-6|TRBV6-2/TRBV6-3|-
CASSWFSPLGVTSSPLHF
TGTGCCAGCAGTTGGTTCTCTCCCCTGGGGGTGACCTCCTCACCCCTCCACTTT
>few|TRBJ1-2|TRBV6-5|-
CASSYTGTSGYTF
TGTGCCAGCAGTTACACGGGGACGAGTGGCTACACCTTC
>-|TRBJ1-2|TRBV19|TRBD1
CASTFGTGDGYTF
TGTGCCAGTACCTTCGGGACAGGGGATGGCTACACCTTC
>-|TRBJ1-5|TRBV7-2|-
CASSPGANQPQHF
TGTGCCAGCAGCCCCGGGGCCAATCAGCCCCAGCATTTT
>-|TRBJ2-1|TRBV20-1|TRBD2
CSAIGGGYNEQFF
TGCAGTGCCATCGGGGGGGGGTACAATGAGCAGTTCTTC
>-|TRBJ2-5|TRBV2|-
CASRPGENGETQYF
TGTGCCAGCCGACCGGGGGAGAACGGAGAGACCCAGTACTTC
>few|TRBJ2-5|TRBV21-1|-
CASSTNDRVGKETQYF
TGTGCCAGCAGTACAAACGACAGGGTGGGAAAAGAGACCCAGTACTTC
>few|TRBJ1-2|TRBV19|-
CASSILGPGYTF
TGTGCCAGTAGTATTTTAGGGCCTGGCTACACCTTC